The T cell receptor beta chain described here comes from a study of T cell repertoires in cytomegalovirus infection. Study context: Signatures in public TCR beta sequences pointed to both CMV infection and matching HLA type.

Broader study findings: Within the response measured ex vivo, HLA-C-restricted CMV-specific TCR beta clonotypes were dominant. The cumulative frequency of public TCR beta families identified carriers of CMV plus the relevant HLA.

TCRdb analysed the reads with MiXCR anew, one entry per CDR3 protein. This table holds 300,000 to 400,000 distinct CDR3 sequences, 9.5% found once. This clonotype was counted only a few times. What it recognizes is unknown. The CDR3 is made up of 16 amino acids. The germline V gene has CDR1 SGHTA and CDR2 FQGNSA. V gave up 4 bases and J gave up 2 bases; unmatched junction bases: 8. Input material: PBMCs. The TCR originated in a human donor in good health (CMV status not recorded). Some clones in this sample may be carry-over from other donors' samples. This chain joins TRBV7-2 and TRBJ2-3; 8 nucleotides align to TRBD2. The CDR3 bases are TGTGCCAGCAGCTCGGGGGGGTATCGGGCCACAGATACGCAGTATTTT. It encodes CASSSGGYRATDTQYF.